The rows below give T cell receptor beta chains drawn from one sample of a study of identifying expanded T cells in peripheral blood. TCRdb's copy holds only in-frame clones and misses some; the assay was immunoSEQ multiplex PCR. The data hold about 74,000 clones, with almost 85% observed a single time. The sample taken for sequencing was blood. These receptors were taken from a person aged 18 to 75 in good health. The CDR3 runs from the conserved cysteine through the conserved F or W. Fields, in order: V gene, D gene, CDR3 length, clone size, J gene, CDR3 DNA, CDR3 protein. The D gene is left open where the match is weak. Some rows have no size entry. The others give once, few or many, or a class for an expanded clone.

TRBV4-2	-	15	-	TRBJ2-3	TGTGCCAGCAGCCAAGATTCTGGGCGGGAACGTGCGCAGTATTTT	CASSQDSGRERAQYF
TRBV4-3	TRBD2	15	-	TRBJ2-1	TGCGCCAGCGGTTGGACTAGCGGGAGTACCTATGAGCAGTTCTTC	CASGWTSGSTYEQFF
TRBV7-9	-	15	once	TRBJ2-7	TGTGCCAGCAGCCCCTCCGGACCGTTGGACGGGGAGCAGTACTTC	CASSPSGPLDGEQYF
TRBV27	TRBD1	13	-	TRBJ2-3	TGTGCCGCCTCAACAGGGGCGCGGGATACGCAGTATTTT	CAASTGARDTQYF
TRBV19	-	14	few	TRBJ1-5	TGTGCCAGTAATCGGGACCCCCACAATCAGCCCCAGCATTTT	CASNRDPHNQPQHF
TRBV9	TRBD2	15	-	TRBJ2-7	TGTGCCAGCAGCCCGTGGACTAGTAACCCCTACGAGCAGTACTTC	CASSPWTSNPYEQYF
TRBV9	-	13	-	TRBJ1-2	TGTGCCAGCAGCGTAGATCTCCAATATGGCTACACCTTC	CASSVDLQYGYTF
TRBV11-2	TRBD1	15	-	TRBJ2-7	TGTGCCAGCAGCCTAGGACAGGGGGAGACCTACGAGCAGTACTTC	CASSLGQGETYEQYF
TRBV7-8	-	13	-	TRBJ2-7	TGTGCCAGCAGCTTAGGGGCTTTGGGCGAGCAGTACTTC	CASSLGALGEQYF
TRBV6-6	-	15	-	TRBJ2-1	TGTGCCAGCGTTAACGCGGGTAGAACCTACAATGAGCAGTTCTTC	CASVNAGRTYNEQFF
TRBV11-2	-	15	-	TRBJ1-1	TGTGCCAGCAGCTTAGATCCGAGGGGGAACACTGAAGCTTTCTTT	CASSLDPRGNTEAFF
TRBV7-2	-	17	-	TRBJ2-3	TGTGCCAGCAGCGGCGAAGCGCGAGGAGCGAGCACAGATACGCAGTATTTT	CASSGEARGASTDTQYF
TRBV28	-	13	-	TRBJ2-2	TGTGCCACTCAGACAGATATCACCGGGGAGCTGTTTTTT	CATQTDITGELFF
TRBV30	-	15	-	TRBJ1-5	TGTGCCTGGGCTACAGGGACGCCAAGCAATCAGCCCCAGCATTTT	CAWATGTPSNQPQHF
TRBV6-5	TRBD1	14	-	TRBJ1-2	TGTGCCAGTAACCCTACCGGGACAGCATTTGGCTACACCTTC	CASNPTGTAFGYTF
TRBV9	-	15	many	TRBJ1-5	TGTGCCAGCAGCGTAGAGGGAACCTTCAATCAGCCCCAGCATTTT	CASSVEGTFNQPQHF
TRBV7-2	-	15	-	TRBJ2-6	TGTGCCAGCAGCCGGGACTTCTCTGGGGCCAACGTCCTGACTTTC	CASSRDFSGANVLTF
TRBV19	-	12	-	TRBJ2-5	TGTGCCAGTAGGGGTAGCTTAGAGACCCAGTACTTC	CASRGSLETQYF
TRBV7-2	TRBD1	15	few	TRBJ1-2	TGTGCCAGCAGCTTGACCGGGACAGGGTACTATGGCTACACCTTC	CASSLTGTGYYGYTF
TRBV11-2	-	14	once	TRBJ2-5	TGTGCCAGCAGCTTAGATCGACAGGGAGGGACCCAGTACTTC	CASSLDRQGGTQYF
TRBV6-5	-	15	once	TRBJ2-6	TGTGCCAGCAGTTACGTCGCGGAAGGGGCCAACGTCCTGACTTTC	CASSYVAEGANVLTF
TRBV28	-	17	-	TRBJ1-4	TGTGCCAGCAGTTCCGGGACTCCTTGGGCGGGTTATGAAAAACTGTTTTTT	CASSSGTPWAGYEKLFF
TRBV5-1	-	14	-	TRBJ2-2	TGCGCCACCCAAGTGGGAGGAAACACCGGGGAGCTGTTTTTT	CATQVGGNTGELFF
TRBV10-1	-	15	-	TRBJ2-3	TGCGCCAGCAGTGGGGGACTGACTAGCACAGATACGCAGTATTTT	CASSGGLTSTDTQYF
TRBV7-9	-	13	-	TRBJ1-4	TGTGCCAGCAGCTTAAGGACACGAGGGGAACTGTTTTTT	CASSLRTRGELFF
TRBV7-2	-	12	once	TRBJ2-3	TGTGCCAGCAGTTGGGACACAGATACGCAGTATTTT	CASSWDTDTQYF
TRBV6-6	TRBD1	13	-	TRBJ2-7	TGTGCCAGCACCCAGACAGGGACCTACGAGCAGTACTTC	CASTQTGTYEQYF
TRBV2	TRBD2	15	-	TRBJ2-7	TGTGCCAGCAGCGGGACTAGCGGGATGTCCTACGAGCAGTACTTC	CASSGTSGMSYEQYF
TRBV7-9	TRBD1	15	-	TRBJ1-6	TGTGCCAGCAGCGAGTGGACAGGGGGCGGTTCACCCCTCCACTTT	CASSEWTGGGSPLHF
TRBV7-9	-	15	-	TRBJ1-6	TGTGCCAGCAGCGCTCTAGGTGCCAATAATTCACCCCTCCACTTT	CASSALGANNSPLHF
TRBV5-1	-	13	-	TRBJ2-5	TGCGCCAGCAGGGAGGGGGCATTGGGGACCCAGTACTTC	CASREGALGTQYF
TRBV30	TRBD2	15	few	TRBJ2-5	TGTGCCTGGAGTCGGTTAGCGGGACCACAAGAGACCCAGTACTTC	CAWSRLAGPQETQYF
TRBV21-1	-	15	-	TRBJ1-2	TGTGCCAGCAGCAAGGTCCGGGACAGGGATTATGGCTACACCTTC	CASSKVRDRDYGYTF
TRBV28	-	14	-	TRBJ1-1	TGTGCCAGCAGGGACTTCACCTTGAACACTGAAGCTTTCTTT	CASRDFTLNTEAFF
TRBV6-6	-	12	-	TRBJ1-5	TGTGCCAGCAGTCCTCCGGAGCAGCCCCAGCATTTT	CASSPPEQPQHF
TRBV11-1	-	14	-	TRBJ2-5	TGTGCCAGCAGCTTTTGGGGCGAAGGGGAGACCCAGTACTTC	CASSFWGEGETQYF